One sample yielded the 8 T cell receptor beta chains listed below, sequenced in a study of metastatic and nonmetastatic thyroid tumors. TCRdb re-called clones from the PCR reads using MiXCR. The repertoire holds roughly 20,000 clones, with around 30% as singletons. Until they underwent thyroid surgery, no patient had received any treatment. The sample was blood. Source of these receptors: a female donor with papillary thyroid cancer or a benign thyroid nodule (not recorded which). Some clones in this sample may be carry-over from other donors' samples.

This clone was counted at least ten times. The chain recombines TRBV6-5 with TRBJ1-1; D may be TRBD1 (5 bases). Trimming removed 0 bases from V and 0 bases from J, with 8 bases in between. CDR3 length: 15 amino acids. Germline CDR1 MNHEY, CDR2 SVGAGI. The DNA of the CDR3 is TGTGCCAGCAGTTACTCGCGGGGCGTGAACACTGAAGCTTTCTTT. Its protein product is CASSYSRGVNTEAFF.

The J gene is TRBJ2-3, the V gene TRBV27; unclear D gene. The CDR3 contains 13 residues. The V gene's germline CDR1 is MNHEY and CDR2 SMNVEV (reference sequence). V was pared by 5 bases and J by 3 bases, with 9 bases between. For the CDR3, the DNA is TGTGCCAGCAGTATATTGGGGACAGATACGCAGTATTTT. Protein sequence: CASSILGTDTQYF.

The table lists this clone with many counts. This rearrangement joins TRBV5-4 to TRBJ2-5; D assignment may be TRBD1 or TRBD2 (5 bases each). The CDR3 runs 14 residues. V lost 1 base and J lost 4, with 11 bases in between. Germline-derived CDR1 and CDR2 are SGHNT and YYREEE (reference sequence). In nucleotides, the CDR3 is TGTGCCAGCAGCTTGAGTGGGACGACAGAGACCCAGTACTTC. This encodes CASSLSGTTETQYF.

This clone was observed a handful of times. A junction boundary mismatches the germline segment, possibly from a read error. The gene calls are TRBV12-3 or TRBV12-4 and TRBJ2-1, with 9 bases aligning to TRBD2. This CDR3 has 15 residues. This CDR3 reads CASKTSGSSYNEQLF. CDR3 coding DNA: TGTGCCAGTAAGACTAGCGGTAGCTCCTACAATGAGCAGCTCTTC.

About this clone itself: At one end the junction does not follow the germline gene, possibly because of a read error. This chain links TRBV7-3 with TRBJ2-3; TRBD1 aligns across 7 bases. Germline V lookup: CDR1 SGHTA, CDR2 FQGTGA. CDR3 length: 14 residues. CDR3 loop: CPSSSPGGPDTQYF. For the CDR3, the DNA is TGTCCCAGCAGCTCCCCAGGGGGACCAGATACGCAGTATTTT.

The chain couples TRBV29-1 to TRBJ1-5; D is possibly TRBD1 (6 bases). Trimming removed 4 bases at V and 5 bases at J, with 12 bases between. Germline assignment: CDR1 SQVTM and CDR2 ANQGSEA. This CDR3 has 13 residues. The CDR3 region is CSVGGGRDQPQHF. Written as DNA, the CDR3 is TGCAGCGTTGGAGGGGGGAGGGATCAGCCCCAGCATTTT. The full variable domain, its missing parts supplied by reference TRBV29-1 and TRBJ1-5, is SAVISQKPSRDICQRGTSLTIQCQVDSQVTMMFWYRQQPGQSLTLIATANQGSEATYESGFVIDKFPISRPNLTFSTLTVSNMSPEDSSIYLCSVGGGRDQPQHFGDGTRLSIL.

The sample holds many counts of this clone. The chain carries TRBV6-2 or TRBV6-3 and TRBJ2-4, with unresolved D. V lost 6 bases, J lost 1 base, and 10 bases lay in between. The germline V gene encodes CDR1 MNHEY and CDR2 SVGEGT. The CDR3 is 14 amino acids. The CDR3 spells CASSPPHAKNIQYF. Written as DNA, the CDR3 is TGTGCCAGCAGCCCACCCCACGCCAAAAACATTCAGTACTTC.

J is TRBJ2-7 and V is TRBV24-1; 7 bases fit TRBD1. The ends lost 2 bases at V and 0 bases at J; junction bases unmatched: 3. CDR1 and CDR2 (germline): KGHDR, SFDVKD. The CDR3 covers 15 residues. CDR3 DNA: TGTGCCACCAGTGATTGGGACAGCCCCTCCTACGAGCAGTACTTC. Amino acids: CATSDWDSPSYEQYF.